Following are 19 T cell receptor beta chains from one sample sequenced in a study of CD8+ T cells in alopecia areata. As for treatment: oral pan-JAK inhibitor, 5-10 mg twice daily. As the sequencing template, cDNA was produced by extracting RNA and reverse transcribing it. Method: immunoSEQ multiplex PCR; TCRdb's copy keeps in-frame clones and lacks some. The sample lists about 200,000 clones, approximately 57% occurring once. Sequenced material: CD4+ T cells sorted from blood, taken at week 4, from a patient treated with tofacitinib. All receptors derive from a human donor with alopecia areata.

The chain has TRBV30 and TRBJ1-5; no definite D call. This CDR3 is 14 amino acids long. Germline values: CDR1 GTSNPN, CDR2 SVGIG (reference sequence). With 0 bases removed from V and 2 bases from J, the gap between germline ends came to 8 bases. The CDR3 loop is CAWSVASRNQPQHF. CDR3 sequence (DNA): TGTGCCTGGAGTGTGGCCAGCCGCAATCAGCCCCAGCATTTT.

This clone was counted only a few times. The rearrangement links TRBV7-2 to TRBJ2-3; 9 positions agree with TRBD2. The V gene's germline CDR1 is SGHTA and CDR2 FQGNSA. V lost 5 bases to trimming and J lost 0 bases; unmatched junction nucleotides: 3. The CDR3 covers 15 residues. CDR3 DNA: TGTGCCAGCAGCCTTACTAGCGGGAGCACAGATACGCAGTATTTT. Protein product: CASSLTSGSTDTQYF.

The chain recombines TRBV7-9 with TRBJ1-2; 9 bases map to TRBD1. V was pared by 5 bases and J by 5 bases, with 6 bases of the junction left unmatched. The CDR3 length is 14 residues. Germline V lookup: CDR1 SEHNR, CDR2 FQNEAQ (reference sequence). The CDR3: CASSGTGGGYGYTF. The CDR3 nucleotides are TGTGCCAGCAGCGGTACAGGGGGCGGATATGGCTACACCTTC.

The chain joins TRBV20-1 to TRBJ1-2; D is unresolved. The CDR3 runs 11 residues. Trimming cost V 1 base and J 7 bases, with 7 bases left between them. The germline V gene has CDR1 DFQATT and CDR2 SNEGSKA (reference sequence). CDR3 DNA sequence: TGCAGTGCTAGAGGAATGAGTGGCTACACCTTC. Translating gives CSARGMSGYTF.

Written as DNA, the CDR3 is TGTGCCAGCAGTACGGGGGGCCCAGAGACCCAGTACTTC. It codes for CASSTGGPETQYF. The J gene is TRBJ2-5, the V gene TRBV6-6; a possible D gene is TRBD2 (7 bases). CDR3 length equals 13 residues. Per germline, CDR1 MNHNY and CDR2 SVGAGI (reference sequence). The ends were cut back, 5 bases at V and 4 bases at J, with 11 bases in the middle.

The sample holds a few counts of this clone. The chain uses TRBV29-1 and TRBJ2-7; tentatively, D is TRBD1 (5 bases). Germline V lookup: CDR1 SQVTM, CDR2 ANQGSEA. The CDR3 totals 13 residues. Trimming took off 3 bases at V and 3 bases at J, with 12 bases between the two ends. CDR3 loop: CSVEASGRYEQYF. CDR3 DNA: TGCAGCGTTGAGGCTTCAGGGCGCTACGAGCAGTACTTC.

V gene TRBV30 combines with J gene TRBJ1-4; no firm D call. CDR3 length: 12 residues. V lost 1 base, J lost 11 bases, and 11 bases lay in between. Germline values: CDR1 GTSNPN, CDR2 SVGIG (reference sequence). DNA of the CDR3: TGTGCCTGGAGTGCCGGCAGTCCGAAACTGTTTTTT. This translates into CAWSAGSPKLFF.

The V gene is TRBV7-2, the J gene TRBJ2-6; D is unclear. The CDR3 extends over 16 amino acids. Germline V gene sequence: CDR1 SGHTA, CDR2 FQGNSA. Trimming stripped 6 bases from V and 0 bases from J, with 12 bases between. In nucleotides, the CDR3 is TGTGCCAGCAGAGAGACGAGTAACTCTGGGGCCAACGTCCTGACTTTC. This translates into CASRETSNSGANVLTF.

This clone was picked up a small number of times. The CDR3, as DNA: TGCGCCAGCAGCCAAGACCTAGCGGGGGGGCGGAATGAGCAGTTCTTC. Translating it yields CASSQDLAGGRNEQFF. The rearrangement links TRBV4-1 to TRBJ2-1; 12 nucleotides align to TRBD2. Germline CDR1 MGHRA, CDR2 YSYEKL. The CDR3 sequence is 16 residues long. The V gene end was trimmed by 0 bases and the J gene end by 7 bases; junction bases not matched to a gene: 4.

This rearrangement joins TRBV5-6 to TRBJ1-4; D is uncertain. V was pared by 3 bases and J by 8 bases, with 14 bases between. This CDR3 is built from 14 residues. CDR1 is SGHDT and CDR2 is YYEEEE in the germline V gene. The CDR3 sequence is CASSSDASQEKLFF. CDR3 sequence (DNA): TGTGCCAGCAGCTCGGACGCTTCCCAGGAAAAACTGTTTTTT.

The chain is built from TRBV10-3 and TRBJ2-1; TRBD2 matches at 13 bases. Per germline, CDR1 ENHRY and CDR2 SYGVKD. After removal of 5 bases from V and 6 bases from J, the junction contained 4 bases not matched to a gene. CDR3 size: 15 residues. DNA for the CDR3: TGTGCCATCAGTCCGCGACTAGCGGGGGGCAATGAGCAGTTCTTC. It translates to CAISPRLAGGNEQFF.

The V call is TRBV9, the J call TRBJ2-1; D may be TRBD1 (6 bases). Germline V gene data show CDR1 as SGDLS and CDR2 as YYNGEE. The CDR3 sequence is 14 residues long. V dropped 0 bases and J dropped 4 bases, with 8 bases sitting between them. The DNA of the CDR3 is TGTGCCAGCAGCGTAGTGGACAGTTACAATGAGCAGTTCTTC. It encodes CASSVVDSYNEQFF.

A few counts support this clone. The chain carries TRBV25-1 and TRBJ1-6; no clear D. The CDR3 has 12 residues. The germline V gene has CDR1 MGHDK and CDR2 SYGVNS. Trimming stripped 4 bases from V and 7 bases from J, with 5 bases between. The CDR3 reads CASSVGNSPLHF. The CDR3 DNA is TGTGCCAGCAGTGTAGGGAATTCACCCCTCCACTTT.

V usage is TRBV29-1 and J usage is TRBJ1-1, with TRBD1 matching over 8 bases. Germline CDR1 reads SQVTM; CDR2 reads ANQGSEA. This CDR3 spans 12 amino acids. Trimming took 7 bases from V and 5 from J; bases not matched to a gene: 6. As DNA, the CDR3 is TGCAGCGGTGACAGGGGAGGAACTGAAGCTTTCTTT. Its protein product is CSGDRGGTEAFF.

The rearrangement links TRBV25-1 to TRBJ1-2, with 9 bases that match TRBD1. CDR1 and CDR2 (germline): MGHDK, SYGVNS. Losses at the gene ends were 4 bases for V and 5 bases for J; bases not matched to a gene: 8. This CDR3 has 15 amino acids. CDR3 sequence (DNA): TGTGCCAGCAGTGGACCGGGACAGGGATTGTATGGCTACACCTTC. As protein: CASSGPGQGLYGYTF.

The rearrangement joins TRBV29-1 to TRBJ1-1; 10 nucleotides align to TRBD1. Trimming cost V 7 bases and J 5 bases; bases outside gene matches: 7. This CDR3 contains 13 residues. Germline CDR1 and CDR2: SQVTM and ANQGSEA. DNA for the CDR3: TGCAGCGGGGAGACAGGGGGCTTAACTGAAGCTTTCTTT. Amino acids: CSGETGGLTEAFF.

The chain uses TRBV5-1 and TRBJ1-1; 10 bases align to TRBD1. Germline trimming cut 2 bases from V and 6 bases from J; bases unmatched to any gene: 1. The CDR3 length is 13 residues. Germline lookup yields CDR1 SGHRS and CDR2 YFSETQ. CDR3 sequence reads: CASSFGQGAEAFF. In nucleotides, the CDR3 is TGCGCCAGCAGCTTCGGACAGGGGGCTGAAGCTTTCTTT.

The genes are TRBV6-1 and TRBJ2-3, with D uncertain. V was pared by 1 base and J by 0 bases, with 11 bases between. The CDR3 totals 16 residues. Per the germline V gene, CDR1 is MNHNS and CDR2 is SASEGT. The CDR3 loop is CASSEVGHASTDTQYF. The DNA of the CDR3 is TGTGCCAGCAGTGAAGTTGGGCACGCTAGCACAGATACGCAGTATTTT.

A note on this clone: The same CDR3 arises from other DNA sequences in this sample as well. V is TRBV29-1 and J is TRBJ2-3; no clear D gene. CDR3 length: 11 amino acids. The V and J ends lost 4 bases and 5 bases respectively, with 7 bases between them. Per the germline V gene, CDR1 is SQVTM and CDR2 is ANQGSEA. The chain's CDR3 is CSVGLGDTQYF. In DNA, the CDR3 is TGCAGCGTTGGGTTAGGAGATACGCAGTATTTT.